This TCR beta chain stems from a study of OX40 agonist ivuxolimab in advanced cancers. At the level of the whole study: Ivuxolimab, which targeted the costimulatory receptor OX40 (CD134), was an agonistic, fully human IgG2 monoclonal antibody. Among the 52 dose-escalation patients, 19 had hepatocellular carcinoma, around 15 melanoma, 9 renal cell carcinoma and 9 head and neck cancer. Intravenous ivuxolimab was administered to patients every 2 weeks at six dose levels: 0.01, 0.1, 0.3, 1.5, 3 and 10 mg/kg. In the dose-escalation cohort, more than 80% of patients were male, and the mean age was 60 years with a range of roughly 23 to 79. Prior anti-PD-1, anti-PD-L1 or anti-CTLA-4 therapy was permitted, and checkpoint inhibitors had been received by 30% to 40% of dose-escalation patients. Partial responses occurred in three dose-escalation patients: two with cutaneous melanoma and one with hepatocellular carcinoma. The purpose of peripheral TCRbeta sequencing was to test whether ivuxolimab changed TCR sequence diversity and led to clonal T-cell expansion. The paper describes the monotherapy dose-escalation part (N ≈ 52 patients) of the phase I trial of ivuxolimab. Results the study describes overall, beyond this receptor: Clonal expansion of both CD4+ and CD8+ blood T cells was observed from baseline to week 6 at doses 0.1 to 3.0 mg/kg. The antigen specificity of the peripheral T cells that underwent clonal expansion was not determined. Partial responders in the 0.1-3.0 mg/kg groups had among the lowest normalized peripheral clonal expansion, especially among CD8+ T cells. Low levels of normalized T-cell clonal expansion were also seen in some patients who did not respond. After ivuxolimab, more expanded clones were found on average in CD8+ T cells than in CD4+ T cells.

On this clone itself: What this receptor recognizes is not known. Base qualities are not at hand, and no much larger clone is one base apart.

To sequence the TCRbeta CDR3 region, genomic DNA was isolated from the sorted cells. TCRbeta CDR3 regions were sequenced using the immunoSEQ Assay. TCRdb stores this immuneACCESS table with in-frame sequences only. Part of the clones is absent; in the studies checked, under half of the shortfall reflects unresolved V genes, and no reason is known for the rest. The sample table contains about 58,000 clones; only one count was recorded for around 90% of them. Of the sample, 3% to 4% falls within the top ten clones. A distance of 11 bases separates the germline ends of V and J, which lose 4 bases and 2 bases respectively. CDR3 length: 14 amino acids, cysteine to phenylalanine. The only DNA kept is the CDR3, 42 bases in frame from the first base. The germline V gene supplies CDR1 SGHDN and CDR2 FVKESK. The trial excluded patients who had a history of autoimmune disease or were on systemic immunosuppression. Peripheral blood for TCR sequencing was drawn from every dose cohort at baseline, at cycle 4 day 1 and at cycle 7 day 1. The samples were taken from a phase I, first-in-human, multicenter, open-label dose-escalation trial of ivuxolimab. Adults with locally advanced or metastatic head and neck squamous cell, hepatocellular, melanoma or renal cell carcinoma were enrolled in the trial. Before TCR sequencing, CD4+ T cells and CD8+ T cells from peripheral blood were sorted into separate populations.

Here the sequenced sample was CD4+ or CD8+ T cells sorted from blood, taken in a trial of the OX40 agonist ivuxolimab. Rearrangement joined TRBV14 to TRBJ1-2; the D gene is unclear. This TCR derives from an adult with an advanced solid tumor such as melanoma, head and neck, liver or kidney cancer. In nucleotide form, the sequence is TGTGCCAGCAGCCGGGCGGCCGGGAACTATGGCTACACCTTC. This yields the protein CASSRAAGNYGYTF.